The next 10 T cell receptor beta chains were all read from a single sample in a study of blood T cell repertoires in COVID-19. Measured with immunoSEQ multiplex PCR; TCRdb has only the in-frame clones, and not every one. The sample holds a few hundred thousand clones; 85% are singletons and the top ten take about 3.6%. The specimen was peripheral blood. These receptors originate from a woman between 18 and 29 years old with acute or convalescent COVID-19.

The chain employs TRBV24-1 and TRBJ1-2, with D possibly being TRBD1 (5 bases). This CDR3 is 13 amino acids long. The germline V gene has CDR1 KGHDR and CDR2 SFDVKD. The V end lost 1 base, the J end lost 6 bases, and 8 bases lay between the germline ends. The CDR3, as DNA: TGTGCCACCAGTGATTTTGACAGTCATGGCTACACCTTC. It codes for CATSDFDSHGYTF.

The chain has TRBV20-1 and TRBJ2-3, with 9 positions matching TRBD2. From germline, CDR1 is DFQATT and CDR2 SNEGSKA (reference sequence). The J segment lost 7 bases and the V segment lost 3 bases, leaving 8 bases of the junction unmatched. The CDR3 length is 14 residues. Written as DNA, the CDR3 is TGCAGTGCTAGTGTTAGCGGGGGTCAATATACGCAGTATTTT. Residues: CSASVSGGQYTQYF.

V and J are TRBV7-8 and TRBJ2-3; D is uncertain. Germline V gives CDR1 SGHVS, CDR2 FQNEAQ. V lost 3 bases, J lost 4 bases, and 5 bases lay in between. The CDR3 loop spans 12 amino acids. CDR3 in amino acids: CASSFSSDTQYF. In nucleotides, the CDR3 is TGTGCCAGCAGCTTTTCTTCAGATACGCAGTATTTT.

The count of this clone is one. The chain couples TRBV28 to TRBJ2-5; TRBD1 might be the D (5 bases). In germline, CDR1 is MDHEN, CDR2 SYDVKM. This CDR3 is 15 amino acids long. Trimming removed 4 bases at V and 4 bases at J, with 16 bases between. The CDR3 here is CASSSPARQSETQYF. The CDR3 nucleotides are TGTGCCAGCAGTTCACCTGCCCGACAGTCAGAGACCCAGTACTTC.

This clone was detected once. V is TRBV27 and J is TRBJ2-5; D perhaps matches TRBD1 (5 bases). Germline CDR1 reads MNHEY; CDR2 reads SMNVEV (reference sequence). This CDR3 region has 15 residues. Trimming took off 4 bases at V and 9 bases at J, with 21 bases between the two ends. Here the CDR3 reads CASSSQDGQETAQYF. The CDR3 nucleotides read TGTGCCAGCAGTTCACAGGACGGGCAAGAGACGGCCCAGTACTTC.

The chain has TRBV4-1 and TRBJ2-7, with 9 bases matching TRBD1. J gave up 2 bases and V 0 bases, and 2 bases lay outside the gene matches. Germline values: CDR1 MGHRA, CDR2 YSYEKL. CDR3 length equals 15 residues. CDR3 residues: CASSQDGTGPYEQYF. In nucleotides, the CDR3 is TGCGCCAGCAGCCAAGATGGGACAGGGCCCTACGAGCAGTACTTC.

The chain has TRBV3-1 (or the pseudogene TRBV3-2) and TRBJ2-3, with 10 nucleotides matching TRBD2. The CDR3 runs to 15 residues. Losses at the gene ends were 5 bases for V and 6 bases for J; bases not matched to a gene: 8. CDR1 and CDR2 from the germline V gene are LGHDT and YNNKEL (reference sequence). CDR3 sequence reads: CASSRSGGASDTQYF. CDR3 in DNA: TGTGCCAGCAGCAGGAGCGGGGGGGCTTCCGATACGCAGTATTTT.

The chain couples TRBV27 to TRBJ2-1, with TRBD2 identical over 13 bases. CDR3 length equals 15 residues. The V gene's germline CDR1 is MNHEY and CDR2 SMNVEV (reference sequence). V trimming: 3 bases; J trimming: 8 bases; junction bases outside the gene matches: 4. The CDR3 nucleotides are TGTGCCAGCAGTTTTGGGACTAGCGGGGCAGATGAGCAGTTCTTC. Translating it yields CASSFGTSGADEQFF.

This chain joins TRBV5-4 and TRBJ2-1; 16 bases are shared with TRBD2. The germline CDR1 and CDR2 sequences are SGHNT and YYREEE (reference sequence). This CDR3 is built from 17 residues. V lost 5 bases to trimming and J lost 6 bases; unmatched junction nucleotides: 8. CDR3 protein: CASSPGTSGGAFNEQFF. The CDR3 bases are TGTGCCAGCAGTCCCGGGACTAGCGGGGGGGCCTTCAATGAGCAGTTCTTC.

The chain couples TRBV7-8 to TRBJ1-2; D not resolved. The V end lost 0 bases, the J end lost 7 bases, and 15 bases lay between the germline ends. Germline V lookup: CDR1 SGHVS, CDR2 FQNEAQ. This CDR3 has 15 residues. CDR3 in DNA: TGTGCCAGCAGCTTAGCTTCGGGAAATGCATTTGGCTACACCTTC. Translating gives CASSLASGNAFGYTF.